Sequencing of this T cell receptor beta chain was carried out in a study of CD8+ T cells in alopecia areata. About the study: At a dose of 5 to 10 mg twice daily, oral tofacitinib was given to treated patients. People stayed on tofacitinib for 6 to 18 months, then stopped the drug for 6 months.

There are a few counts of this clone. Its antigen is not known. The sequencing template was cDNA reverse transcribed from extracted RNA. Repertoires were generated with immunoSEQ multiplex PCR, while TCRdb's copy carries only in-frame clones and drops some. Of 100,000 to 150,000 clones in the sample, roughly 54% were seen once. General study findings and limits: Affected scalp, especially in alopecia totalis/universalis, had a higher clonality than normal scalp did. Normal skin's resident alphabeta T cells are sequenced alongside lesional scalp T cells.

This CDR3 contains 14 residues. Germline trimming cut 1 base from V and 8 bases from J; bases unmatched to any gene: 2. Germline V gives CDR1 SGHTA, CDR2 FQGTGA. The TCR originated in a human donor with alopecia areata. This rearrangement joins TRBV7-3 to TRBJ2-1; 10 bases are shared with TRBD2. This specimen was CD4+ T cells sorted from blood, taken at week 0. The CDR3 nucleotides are TGTGCCAGCAGCTTAAATCTAGCGGGGGATGAGCAGTTCTTC. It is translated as CASSLNLAGDEQFF.